This T cell receptor beta chain was captured in a study of beta chain features in type 1 diabetes. Study overall: There was similarity between patients and healthy donors in age, gender and cell yields.

In this sample, this clone turned up a few times. Its specificity is not known. The CDR3 consists of 15 residues. With V trimmed by 4 bases and J by 5 bases, 10 bases remained unmatched. Per the germline V gene, CDR1 is LGHNA and CDR2 is YNFKEQ. General observations from the study: Reads derived from cDNA could over-represent cells showing high TCR expression. Moderately but significantly shorter TCRB CDR3s were found in Type 1 diabetes patients in all four CD4+ subsets.

Each donor gave one heparinised blood draw averaging around 120 mL. Expressed TCRB transcripts were sequenced, since all the RNA that had been isolated was reverse transcribed. Clones were sequenced by immunoSEQ multiplex PCR, and TCRdb holds only the in-frame ones, with some missing. Of about 150,000 clones listed, about 7.3% are singletons. This TCR derives from a man aged 18-30 years in good health. Sequenced: central memory CD4+ T cells from blood. The gene calls are TRBV4-2 and TRBJ2-5, with 7 bases that match TRBD2. CDR3 sequence: CASSPTLTGGETQYF. The CDR3 nucleotides read TGTGCCAGCAGCCCAACCCTAACGGGGGGTGAGACCCAGTACTTC.